This record looks at one TCR beta chain sequence and its context. The antigen remains undetermined. These data originate in a study of T cell responses to AZD1222 COVID-19 vaccine. Whole-study results and caveats: Every sample of the repertoires postdated the peak T cell response. Clonal diversity was possibly underestimated, and the donors were mostly white British, with more females.

The length of the CDR3 is 19 residues. Generated by immunoSEQ multiplex PCR, the TCRdb table keeps only in-frame clones and is missing some. Found here are 200,000 or so clones, 94% of them singletons; the top ten hold roughly 9.2%. This TCR derives from an adult in good health. The sample here was peripheral blood, taken on day 0 of AZD1222 vaccination. The rearrangement joins TRBV21-1 to TRBJ2-5; the D segment call TRBD1 is taken from the table without a DNA check. TRBV21-1 has pseudogene status. The CDR3 here is CASSNGEGQGVLGLETQYF. DNA of the CDR3: TGTGCCAGCAGCAACGGAGAGGGACAGGGAGTTTTGGGATTAGAGACCCAGTACTTC.